This T cell receptor (beta chain) is from a study of blood T cell repertoires in COVID-19. Study overall: Italy, Spain and the United States were the sources of the convalescent and acute COVID-19 samples. In each case, the material was cDNA or gDNA derived from T cells, B-cell-depleted T cells, or PBMCs.

CDR3 size: 14 residues. The junction had 7 bases not matched to a gene; V was cut back by 5 bases and J by 4 bases. In germline, CDR1 is SEHNR, CDR2 FQNEAQ (reference sequence). As processed by the authors: Estimates of nucleated cell counts were drawn from the amplification of reference gene primers. The assay was immunoSEQ multiplex PCR, and TCRdb's table has in-frame clones only and misses some. V and J calls and clone size are those listed in that table; D and trimming were worked out from the DNA. This sample has approximately 65,000 clones, with about 82% found just once. This rearrangement joins TRBV7-9 to TRBJ1-2, with 7 bases fitting TRBD1. This sequence was found in a man over 45 with acute or convalescent COVID-19. The sequenced sample consisted of peripheral blood. The CDR3 protein is CASSVGDSLYGYTF. The CDR3 bases are TGTGCCAGCAGCGTTGGGGACAGTCTCTATGGCTACACCTTC. The full variable domain, completed using reference TRBV7-9 and TRBJ1-2, is DTGVSQNPRHKITKRGQNVTFRCDPISEHNRLYWYRQTLGQGPEFLTYFQNEAQLEKSRLLSDRFSAERPKGSFSTLEIQRTEQGDSAMYLCASSVGDSLYGYTFGSGTRLTVV.